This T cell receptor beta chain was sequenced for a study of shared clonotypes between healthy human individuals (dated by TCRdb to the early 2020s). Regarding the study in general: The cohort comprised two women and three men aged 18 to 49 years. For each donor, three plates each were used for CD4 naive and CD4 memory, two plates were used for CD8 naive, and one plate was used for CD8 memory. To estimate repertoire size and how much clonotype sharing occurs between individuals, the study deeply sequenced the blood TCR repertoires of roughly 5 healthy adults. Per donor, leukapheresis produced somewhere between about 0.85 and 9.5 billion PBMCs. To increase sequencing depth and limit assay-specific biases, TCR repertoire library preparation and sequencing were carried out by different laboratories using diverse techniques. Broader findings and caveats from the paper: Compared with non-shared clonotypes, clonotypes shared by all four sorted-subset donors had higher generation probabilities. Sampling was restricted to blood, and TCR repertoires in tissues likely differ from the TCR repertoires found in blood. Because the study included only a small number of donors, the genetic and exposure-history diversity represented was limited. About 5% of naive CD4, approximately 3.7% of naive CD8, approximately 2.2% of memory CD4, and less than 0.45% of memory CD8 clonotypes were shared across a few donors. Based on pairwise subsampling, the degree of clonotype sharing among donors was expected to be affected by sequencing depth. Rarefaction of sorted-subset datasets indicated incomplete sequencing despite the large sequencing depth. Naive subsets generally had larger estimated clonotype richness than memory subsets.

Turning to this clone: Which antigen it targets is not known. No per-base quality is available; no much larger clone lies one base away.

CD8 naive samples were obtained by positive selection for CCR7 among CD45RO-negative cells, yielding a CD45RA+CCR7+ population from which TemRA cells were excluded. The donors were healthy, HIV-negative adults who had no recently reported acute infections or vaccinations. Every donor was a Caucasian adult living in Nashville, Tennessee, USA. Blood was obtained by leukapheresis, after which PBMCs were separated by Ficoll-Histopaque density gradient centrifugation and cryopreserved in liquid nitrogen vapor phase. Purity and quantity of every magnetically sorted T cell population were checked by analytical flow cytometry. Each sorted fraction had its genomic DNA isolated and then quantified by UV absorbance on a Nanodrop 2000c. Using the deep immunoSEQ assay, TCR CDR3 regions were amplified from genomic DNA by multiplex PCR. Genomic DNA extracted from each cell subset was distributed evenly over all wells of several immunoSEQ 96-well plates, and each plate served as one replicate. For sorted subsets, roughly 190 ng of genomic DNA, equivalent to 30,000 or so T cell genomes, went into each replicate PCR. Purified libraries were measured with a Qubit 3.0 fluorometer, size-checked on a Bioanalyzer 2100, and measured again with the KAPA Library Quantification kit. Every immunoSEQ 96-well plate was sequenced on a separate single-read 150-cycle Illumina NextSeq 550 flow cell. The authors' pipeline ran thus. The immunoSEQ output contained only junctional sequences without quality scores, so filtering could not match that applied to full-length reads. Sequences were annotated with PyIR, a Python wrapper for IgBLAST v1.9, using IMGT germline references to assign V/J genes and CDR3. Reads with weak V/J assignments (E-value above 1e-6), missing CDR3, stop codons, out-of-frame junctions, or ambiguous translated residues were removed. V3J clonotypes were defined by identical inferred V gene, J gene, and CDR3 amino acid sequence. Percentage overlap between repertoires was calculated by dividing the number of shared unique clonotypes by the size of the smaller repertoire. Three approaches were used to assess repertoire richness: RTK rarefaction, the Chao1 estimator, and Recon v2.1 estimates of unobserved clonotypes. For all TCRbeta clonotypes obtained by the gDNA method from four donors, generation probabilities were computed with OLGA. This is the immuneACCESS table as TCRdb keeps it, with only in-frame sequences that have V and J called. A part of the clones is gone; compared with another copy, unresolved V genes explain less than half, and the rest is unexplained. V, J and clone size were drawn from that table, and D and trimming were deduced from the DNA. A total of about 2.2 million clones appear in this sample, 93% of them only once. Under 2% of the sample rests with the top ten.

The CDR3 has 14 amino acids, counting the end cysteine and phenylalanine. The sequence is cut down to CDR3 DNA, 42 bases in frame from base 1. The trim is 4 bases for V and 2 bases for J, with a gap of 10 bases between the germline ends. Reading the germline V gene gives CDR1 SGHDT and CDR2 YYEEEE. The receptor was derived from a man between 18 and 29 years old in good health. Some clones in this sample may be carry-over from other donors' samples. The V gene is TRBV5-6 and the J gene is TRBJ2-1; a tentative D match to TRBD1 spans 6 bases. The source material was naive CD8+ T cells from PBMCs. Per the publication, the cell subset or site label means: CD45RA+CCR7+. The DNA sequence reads TGTGCCAGCAGCGTGGACAGAGCCTACAATGAGCAGTTCTTC. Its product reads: CASSVDRAYNEQFF.